The 19 T cell receptor beta chains listed next were all sequenced from one sample in a study of blood T cell repertoires in COVID-19. Method: immunoSEQ multiplex PCR; TCRdb's copy keeps in-frame clones and lacks some. This sample carries 40,000 or so clones, 70% to 90% of them seen once, and the ten largest clones take roughly 5.7%. The sequenced material came from peripheral blood. These receptors all stem from a man aged 50 or older with active COVID-19.

The J gene is TRBJ2-7, the V gene TRBV9; 9 bases are shared with TRBD1. CDR1 SGDLS and CDR2 YYNGEE come from the germline V gene. With 0 bases clipped from V and 1 base from J, the junction kept 8 bases outside the gene matches. This CDR3 region has 17 residues. CDR3 sequence (DNA): TGTGCCAGCAGCGTAGGCCCCCACGGGACAGGGTCCTACGAGCAGTACTTC. Translation gives CASSVGPHGTGSYEQYF.

The rearrangement links TRBV6-4 to TRBJ2-1, with TRBD2 matching over 9 bases. The V gene's germline CDR1 is MRHNA and CDR2 SNTAGT. After removal of 0 bases from V and 8 bases from J, the junction contained 5 bases not matched to a gene. The CDR3 extends over 15 amino acids. The chain's CDR3 is CASSDSSGSQYEQFF. The CDR3 bases are TGTGCCAGCAGTGACTCTAGCGGGAGTCAGTATGAGCAGTTCTTC.

The gene calls are TRBV5-1 and TRBJ2-7; TRBD1 matches 7 bases. Germline-derived CDR1 and CDR2 are SGHRS and YFSETQ. The CDR3 is 15 amino acids. Trimming at V came to 0 bases and at J to 2 bases, leaving 5 bases not matched to a gene. CDR3: CASSLAFDRAYEQYF. CDR3 DNA sequence: TGCGCCAGCAGCTTGGCCTTCGACAGGGCCTACGAGCAGTACTTC.

J is TRBJ1-1 and V is TRBV7-9; D is uncertain. The germline V and J ends were trimmed by 3 bases and 7 bases, with 9 bases remaining between them. Germline V CDR1 and CDR2: SEHNR, FQNEAQ (reference sequence). The CDR3 extends over 12 amino acids. The CDR3 DNA is TGTGCCAGCAGCTTTGGGCCGAATGAAGCTTTCTTT. Protein: CASSFGPNEAFF.

The J gene is TRBJ1-3, the V gene TRBV24-1; 12 nucleotides line up with TRBD1. J gave up 0 bases and V 4 bases, and 15 bases lay outside the gene matches. CDR1 KGHDR and CDR2 SFDVKD come from the germline V gene. CDR3 length: 21 amino acids. The DNA for the CDR3 is TGTGCCACCAGTGAGCCCCTAGGGACAGGGGGCTCGCTGAGCTCTGGAAACACCATATATTTT. It specifies CATSEPLGTGGSLSSGNTIYF.

The chain uses TRBV6-5 and TRBJ1-2; D remains ambiguous. V lost 8 bases, J lost 6 bases, and 19 bases lay in between. This CDR3 region has 14 residues. Germline CDR1 and CDR2: MNHEY and SVGAGI. CDR3 sequence (DNA): TGTGCCAGCGGAGAGGGTGAACGCACCGATGGCTACACCTTC. Amino acid sequence: CASGEGERTDGYTF.

V gene TRBV7-2 combines with J gene TRBJ2-7; TRBD1 matches at 8 bases. The J segment lost 3 bases and the V segment lost 5 bases, leaving 6 bases of the junction unmatched. The CDR3 is made up of 14 amino acids. Per the germline V gene, CDR1 is SGHTA and CDR2 is FQGNSA. DNA for the CDR3: TGTGCCAGCAGCCCCGACAGGGGTTTCTACGAGCAGTACTTC. Amino acids: CASSPDRGFYEQYF.

This clone was seen once. The chain has TRBV7-9 and TRBJ2-1; 10 positions match TRBD2. Looked up from germline, CDR1 is SEHNR and CDR2 is FQNEAQ (reference sequence). The CDR3 extends over 15 amino acids. V trimming: 4 bases; J trimming: 9 bases; junction bases outside the gene matches: 9. The CDR3 DNA follows: TGTGCCAGCAGCTCCACTAGCGGGGTCTTAGGTGAGCAGTTCTTC. This translates into CASSSTSGVLGEQFF. Supplemented by reference TRBV7-9 and TRBJ2-1, the full variable domain reads DTGVSQNPRHKITKRGQNVTFRCDPISEHNRLYWYRQTLGQGPEFLTYFQNEAQLEKSRLLSDRFSAERPKGSFSTLEIQRTEQGDSAMYLCASSSTSGVLGEQFFGPGTRLTVL.

The genes are TRBV3-1 (or the pseudogene TRBV3-2) and TRBJ2-2; 7 positions agree with TRBD1. The CDR3 consists of 16 residues. The germline V gene encodes CDR1 LGHDT and CDR2 YNNKEL (reference sequence). J was trimmed by 1 base and V by 6 bases; bases with no gene match: 8. The CDR3 nucleotides are TGTGCCAGCAGTCCCCCGGGACAGATGAACACCGGGGAGCTGTTTTTT. Its translation is CASSPPGQMNTGELFF.

V gene TRBV7-9 combines with J gene TRBJ1-4; 8 bases are a match to TRBD1. V shed 5 bases, J shed 0 bases, and the junction held 14 bases outside the gene matches. The CDR3 totals 19 residues. In germline, CDR1 is SEHNR, CDR2 FQNEAQ (reference sequence). The CDR3: CASSLGGTGGKATNEKLFF. The DNA for the CDR3 is TGTGCCAGCAGCCTAGGGGGAACAGGGGGAAAAGCAACTAATGAAAAACTGTTTTTT.

This clone has more than one count but fewer than ten. The rearrangement uses TRBV29-1 and TRBJ2-7; 8 bases agree with TRBD1. The CDR3 totals 12 residues. The junction had 7 bases not matched to a gene; V was cut back by 7 bases and J by 5 bases. Germline V gives CDR1 SQVTM, CDR2 ANQGSEA. In DNA, the CDR3 is TGCAGCGGTCGGACAGGGCCCCACGAGCAGTACTTC. It translates to CSGRTGPHEQYF.

In this sample, this clone turned up once. The V and J genes are TRBV6-1 and TRBJ2-2, with D perhaps TRBD1 (5 bases). Germline-derived CDR1 and CDR2 are MNHNS and SASEGT. This CDR3 is built from 15 residues. Trimming removed 2 bases at V and 7 bases at J, with 14 bases between. In nucleotides, the CDR3 is TGTGCCAGCAGTGAACGTTGGCAGGGCGGCGGGGAGCTGTTTTTT. It codes for CASSERWQGGGELFF.

The chain combines TRBV7-9 with TRBJ2-1; 10 nucleotides match TRBD2. From germline, CDR1 is SEHNR and CDR2 FQNEAQ (reference sequence). The CDR3 runs 14 residues. The J segment lost 7 bases and the V segment lost 3 bases, leaving 3 bases of the junction unmatched. The CDR3, as DNA: TGTGCCAGCAGCTTTAGCGGGGGGAGGAATGAGCAGTTCTTC. As protein: CASSFSGGRNEQFF.

The chain links TRBV6-1 to TRBJ2-3; maybe TRBD2 (6 bases). CDR1 is MNHNS, CDR2 SASEGT, per germline. The CDR3 contains 17 residues. Trimming removed 4 bases at V and 2 bases at J, with 19 bases between. The CDR3 region has the DNA TGTGCCAGCAGTGCTTGGATATGGGGGGAGTACACAGATACGCAGTATTTT. Translating gives CASSAWIWGEYTDTQYF.

The chain has TRBV5-1 and TRBJ2-7; 9 positions agree with TRBD1. V lost 0 bases and J lost 5; bases outside the gene matches: 3. From germline, CDR1 is SGHRS and CDR2 YFSETQ. The CDR3 covers 14 residues. In nucleotides, the CDR3 is TGCGCCAGCAGCTTGGACAGGGGGCTGAACGAGCAGTACTTC. Translated: CASSLDRGLNEQYF.

The chain employs TRBV6-5 and TRBJ1-2; 10 nucleotides line up with TRBD1. The CDR3 is 15 residues long. V gave up 4 bases and J gave up 4 bases; unmatched junction bases: 6. CDR1 is MNHEY and CDR2 is SVGAGI in the germline V gene. The CDR3 nucleotides read TGTGCCAGCAGTTCCGACAGGGGGCTCCTCTATGGCTACACCTTC. Protein sequence: CASSSDRGLLYGYTF.

The chain employs TRBV14 and TRBJ1-1; 8 bases line up with TRBD1. Trimming cost V 5 bases and J 1 base; bases outside gene matches: 6. From germline, CDR1 is SGHDN and CDR2 FVKESK. CDR3 length: 15 amino acids. CDR3 coding DNA: TGTGCCAGCAGCAAGGACAGGGTCCGGAACACTGAAGCTTTCTTT. This encodes CASSKDRVRNTEAFF.

The V and J genes are TRBV19 and TRBJ2-7; TRBD2 aligns across 9 bases. V gave up 4 bases and J gave up 7 bases; unmatched junction bases: 11. Looked up from germline, CDR1 is LNHDA and CDR2 is SQIVND (reference sequence). The CDR3 has 15 amino acids. The CDR3 DNA sequence: TGTGCCAGTAGTAACGCCGGGACTAGCCTTCGTGAGCAGTACTTC. It is translated as CASSNAGTSLREQYF.

The J gene is TRBJ2-7, the V gene TRBV11-3; perhaps TRBD1 as D (5 bases). The CDR3 has 16 residues. From germline, CDR1 is SGHNT and CDR2 YENEEA. V lost 5 bases and J 4 bases, leaving 21 bases between the germline ends. The chain's CDR3 is CASSPGPGRARYEQYF. Here the CDR3 DNA reads TGTGCCAGCAGCCCCGGACCCGGCAGGGCAAGATACGAGCAGTACTTC.